This TCR beta chain originates from a study of CD8+ T cells in alopecia areata. Germline loops: CDR1 MDHEN, CDR2 SYDVKM. V was pared by 5 bases and J by 4 bases, with 17 bases between. The CDR3 runs 15 residues. This clone showed up just a few times. Its antigen is unknown. Extraction and reverse transcription of RNA yielded cDNA as the sequencing template. The table came from immunoSEQ multiplex PCR; TCRdb's copy has only in-frame clones and leaves some out. The sample includes 55,000 to 75,000 clones, approximately 46% of them seen just once. Study-wide findings and caveats: Lesional tissue from the scalp (especially in alopecia totalis/universalis) showed higher clonality than normal scalp.

This clonotype originated in a human donor with alopecia areata. This chain links TRBV28 with TRBJ2-5; tentatively, D is TRBD2 (6 bases). This specimen consisted of CD8+ T cells sorted from blood, obtained at week 0. CDR3 sequence (DNA): TGTGCCAGCAGTGTAGCGGCACCCGGACGAGAGACCCAGTACTTC. Translated: CASSVAAPGRETQYF. Complete variable domain (other parts from reference TRBV28 and TRBJ2-5): DVKVTQSSRYLVKRTGEKVFLECVQDMDHENMFWYRQDPGLGLRLIYFSYDVKMKEKGDIPEGYSVSREKKERFSLILESASTNQTSMYLCASSVAAPGRETQYFGPGTRLLVL.